The T cell receptor (beta chain) under discussion was sequenced for a study of identical twins. General study results and limits: Abundant beta clonotypes from cord blood had fewer insertions, unlike memory repertoires, which showed none.

Regarding this clonotype: The antigen remains unidentified.

The CDR3 contains 13 residues. Germline lookup yields CDR1 PRHDT and CDR2 FYEKMQ (reference sequence). V lost 7 bases to trimming and J lost 4 bases, with 13 bases between them. A universal primer site was incorporated via template switching, and the cDNA contained unique molecular identifiers. TCRdb re-derived calls from the 5' RACE reads in MiXCR, one entry per CDR3 protein. This sample carries hundreds of thousands of distinct CDR3 sequences, roughly 10% of them seen once, and the ten largest clones take 5.5% to 9%. A further study also used this sample, focusing on yellow fever vaccine responses in identical twins.

The chain uses TRBV13 and TRBJ2-5; maybe TRBD2 (5 bases). The receptor's source is a woman aged 18 to 35 in good health. The source material was CD8+ T cells sorted from blood. As DNA, the CDR3 is TGTGCCAGCAAAGCGGAGACGGGAGAGACCCAGTACTTC. It specifies CASKAETGETQYF.